This paragraph reports one T cell receptor beta chain. Antigen: not known. This record belongs to a study of T cell responses to AZD1222 COVID-19 vaccine. General study results and limits: Spike was spanned by vaccine-associated CD4 TCRs, with dominance at 160-218 and 743-854.

CDR3 length equals 15 residues. CDR1 and CDR2 from the germline V gene are MNHEY and SVGEGT. V gave up 5 bases and J gave up 8 bases; unmatched junction bases: 9. Only in-frame clones appear in the TCRdb table, and some are missing; sequencing was by immunoSEQ multiplex PCR. The data show about 110,000 clones, 80% to 90% seen once. The starting material was peripheral blood, obtained on day 0 of AZD1222 vaccination. The V and J genes are TRBV6-2 or TRBV6-3 and TRBJ2-1; 10 nucleotides align to TRBD1. This clonotype was sampled from an adult in good health. As DNA, the CDR3 is TGTGCCAGCAGTCCGCCGGGACAGGGGTCGGATGAGCAGTTCTTC. Translating it yields CASSPPGQGSDEQFF.